This note documents a single T cell receptor (beta chain) sequence. Its antigen target is currently unknown. No base-level quality is on record; no much larger clone is a single base apart. This sample is drawn from a study of shared clonotypes between healthy human individuals (dated by TCRdb to the early 2020s). General notes on the study: Three men and two women, aged 18 to 49 years, made up the cohort. Between about 0.94 and 8.9 billion PBMCs per donor were obtained by leukapheresis. Blood TCR repertoires of roughly five healthy adults were deeply sequenced to estimate repertoire size and the extent of clonotype sharing between individuals. To increase sequencing depth and limit assay-specific biases, TCR repertoire library preparation and sequencing were carried out by different laboratories using diverse techniques. Per donor, three plates each were used for CD4 naive and CD4 memory, two for CD8 naive, and one for CD8 memory. The research as a whole found: Larger estimated clonotype richness was generally found for naive subsets than for memory subsets. Clonotypes shared by all four sorted-subset donors showed higher generation probabilities than non-shared clonotypes. Only blood was sampled, and tissue TCR repertoires likely differ from those in blood. Even with the large sequencing depth, rarefaction of the sorted-subset datasets indicated that sequencing was incomplete. The small number of donors limited the genetic and exposure-history diversity represented. When a handful of donors were compared, the shared fraction of clonotypes was about 5.5% for naive CD4, around 3.6% for naive CD8, more than 2% for memory CD4, and around 0.4% for memory CD8. Based on pairwise subsampling, the degree of clonotype sharing among donors was expected to be affected by sequencing depth.

Using the deep immunoSEQ assay, TCR CDR3 regions were amplified from genomic DNA by multiplex PCR. Extracted genomic DNA from each cell subset was distributed evenly across all wells of several immunoSEQ 96-well plates, and each plate was treated as a replicate. For sorted subsets, each replicate PCR was loaded with about 0.2 ug genomic DNA, equivalent to 30,000 to 35,000 T cell genomes. Purified libraries were measured with a Qubit 3.0 fluorometer, size-checked on a Bioanalyzer 2100, and measured again with the KAPA Library Quantification kit. Every immunoSEQ 96-well plate was sequenced on a separate single-read 150-cycle Illumina NextSeq 550 flow cell. The study's own analysis went as follows. Because only junctional sequences without quality scores were contained in the immunoSEQ output, filtering matching that applied to full-length reads could not be performed. To assign V/J genes and CDR3, sequences were annotated using PyIR, a Python wrapper for IgBLAST v1.9, with IMGT germline references. Reads were removed for weak V/J assignments (E-value above 1e-6), missing CDR3, stop codons, out-of-frame junctions, or ambiguous translated residues. V3J clonotypes were defined as sequences sharing an identical inferred V gene, J gene, and CDR3 amino acid sequence. Percentage overlap between repertoires was calculated by dividing the number of shared unique clonotypes by the size of the smaller repertoire. RTK rarefaction, the Chao1 estimator, and Recon v2.1 estimates of unobserved clonotypes were used to assess repertoire richness. Generation probabilities for all TCRbeta clonotypes obtained by the gDNA method from a handful of donors were computed using OLGA. As stored in TCRdb, this immuneACCESS dataset retains in-frame rearrangements with V and J assigned. A fraction of the clones does not appear; measured against another copy, unresolved V genes explain less than half of the discrepancy, and the remainder lacks a known reason. V and J calls and clone size are given by that table; D and trimming were obtained from the DNA. The sample table lists approximately 2.5 million clones, around nine tenths of them with a count of one. Together, the top ten hold 0.11% to 0.15% of the sample.

The donors were healthy, HIV-negative adults with no recently reported acute infections or vaccinations. All donors were Caucasian adults living in Nashville, Tennessee, USA. CD4+ T cells were enriched by magnetic negative selection, after which naive cells were positively selected on CD45RA and the negative fraction was taken as the memory subset. Blood was obtained by leukapheresis, after which PBMCs were separated by Ficoll-Histopaque density gradient centrifugation and cryopreserved in liquid nitrogen vapor phase. Purity and quantity of every magnetically sorted T cell population were checked by analytical flow cytometry. From each sorted fraction, genomic DNA was isolated and quantified by UV absorbance on a Nanodrop 2000c. The germline V gene (reference sequence) provides CDR1 LNHNV and CDR2 YYDKDF. V and J are truncated by 5 bases and 4 bases respectively, leaving an intervening sequence of 15 bases. The CDR3 contains 15 residues, cysteine and phenylalanine counted. Only the CDR3 region is kept as DNA, spanning 45 bases read in frame from base 1.

This receptor was identified in a man aged 18 to 35 in good health. The V and J genes are TRBV15 and TRBJ1-3; the D segment cannot be called with confidence. The sample comprised naive CD4+ T cells sorted from blood. The intended sense of this specimen's cell subset or site label: CD45RA+ positively selected. CDR3 protein: CATSVSAVLGNTIYF. In nucleotides, the sequence is TGTGCCACCAGCGTCAGCGCCGTACTGGGAAACACCATATATTTT.